The 26 T cell receptor beta chains below come from one sample, sequenced in a study of multiple sclerosis patients with progressive multifocal leukoencephalopathy. Measured with immunoSEQ multiplex PCR; TCRdb has only the in-frame clones, and not every one. The repertoire holds about 30,000 clones, around 89% seen once, with approximately 1.3% in the top ten. The time point: approximately twelve months of natalizumab therapy. The material sequenced was PBMCs, taken from a patient treated with natalizumab. Source of these receptors: a human donor with multiple sclerosis.

V and J are TRBV9 and TRBJ2-3; D is undetermined. Germline CDR1 SGDLS, CDR2 YYNGEE. Trimming shortened V by 3 bases and J by 5 bases, and 13 bases separated the two germline ends. This CDR3 contains 14 residues. The CDR3 DNA sequence: TGTGCCAGCAGCGGAGACGCCCTGCTAGATACGCAGTATTTT. It is translated as CASSGDALLDTQYF.

The chain is built from TRBV6-6 and TRBJ2-1, with TRBD2 as a possible D gene (6 bases). Trimming cost V 5 bases and J 6 bases, with 17 bases left between them. This CDR3 is built from 15 residues. Germline V gene data show CDR1 as MNHNY and CDR2 as SVGAGI (reference sequence). CDR3 region: CASSNPGGAVNEQFF. Here the CDR3 DNA reads TGTGCCAGCAGTAACCCCGGCGGGGCTGTCAATGAGCAGTTCTTC.

The chain uses TRBV7-9 and TRBJ1-1; weak D call: TRBD1 (6 bases). Trimming took off 6 bases at V and 4 bases at J, with 15 bases between the two ends. The CDR3 extends over 14 amino acids. Germline V gene data show CDR1 as SEHNR and CDR2 as FQNEAQ (reference sequence). CDR3 nucleotides: TGTGCCAGCAGTTACAGGGAAACGGGCACTGAAGCTTTCTTT. Translation gives CASSYRETGTEAFF.

The chain uses TRBV6-1 and TRBJ1-2; maybe TRBD1 (5 bases). The CDR3 totals 14 residues. The V gene's germline CDR1 is MNHNS and CDR2 SASEGT. V lost 0 bases to trimming and J lost 4 bases, with 9 bases between them. Here the CDR3 DNA reads TGTGCCAGCAGTGAAGCCTTGGACACCTATGGCTACACCTTC. Translation gives CASSEALDTYGYTF.

The V gene is TRBV28, the J gene TRBJ1-6, with D unresolved. The CDR3 has 13 residues. The germline CDR1 and CDR2 sequences are MDHEN and SYDVKM. V lost 5 bases and J 10 bases, leaving 12 bases between the germline ends. DNA of the CDR3: TGTGCCAGCAGTCTCTCCATGGGGTCACCCCTCCACTTT. Its translation: CASSLSMGSPLHF.

Details on this clone: One junction end does not reproduce the germline sequence, and a read error may be involved. Other DNA sequences within the sample encode an identical CDR3. J is TRBJ1-3 and V is TRBV18; no definite D call. CDR3 length: 17 residues. The germline V gene encodes CDR1 KGHSH and CDR2 LQKENI. Here the CDR3 reads CASSPVESRASGNTIYF. CDR3 nucleotide sequence: TGCGCCAGCTCACCAGTAGAGTCTAGGGCTTCTGGAAACACCATATATTTT.

The V gene is TRBV6-1, the J gene TRBJ1-2; D is possibly TRBD1 (6 bases). V was trimmed by 8 bases and J by 4 bases, leaving 14 bases between them. Germline V gene sequence: CDR1 MNHNS, CDR2 SASEGT. This CDR3 contains 13 residues. The CDR3 region has the DNA TGTGCCAGCCTTACAGGGCTGGGCTATGGCTACACCTTC. Translating it yields CASLTGLGYGYTF.

This clone came up a few times. The chain's CDR3 is CASSTKQGGKYEQYF. CDR3 bases: TGTGCCAGCAGCACCAAACAGGGAGGGAAGTACGAGCAGTACTTC. This chain links TRBV7-8 with TRBJ2-7; D is perhaps TRBD2 (7 bases). The ends were cut back, 5 bases at V and 4 bases at J, with 18 bases in the middle. CDR1 is SGHVS and CDR2 is FQNEAQ in the germline V gene. The CDR3 has 15 residues.

This clone was found a few times. This chain connects TRBV19 to TRBJ2-2; 11 bases fit TRBD1. The CDR3 spans 13 residues. V dropped 10 bases and J dropped 7; count of bases not matched to a gene: 5. CDR1 is LNHDA and CDR2 is SQIVND in the germline V gene (reference sequence). CDR3 bases: TGTGCCACCCGGACAGGGGGCGGCGGGGAGCTGTTTTTT. Residues: CATRTGGGGELFF.

The V gene is TRBV4-2, the J gene TRBJ2-1; TRBD2 matches at 9 bases. Germline V gene sequence: CDR1 LGHNA, CDR2 YNFKEQ. J lost 3 bases, V lost 0 bases, and 9 bases had no gene match. The CDR3 totals 18 residues. The chain's CDR3 is CASSQEPAGGAFYNEQFF. The CDR3 nucleotides are TGTGCCAGCAGCCAAGAACCCGCGGGGGGGGCATTCTACAATGAGCAGTTCTTC.

V gene TRBV7-6 combines with J gene TRBJ1-6, with a weak D call TRBD1 (5 bases). The ends were cut back, 0 bases at V and 9 bases at J, with 6 bases in the middle. Germline V gene sequence: CDR1 SGHVS, CDR2 FNYEAQ. The CDR3 totals 13 residues. The CDR3 DNA reads TGTGCCAGCAGCTTAGCCGGGGGTTCACCCCTCCACTTT. This gives the protein CASSLAGGSPLHF.

V and J are TRBV4-1 and TRBJ1-1; D is unresolved. This CDR3 is built from 15 residues. Germline loops: CDR1 MGHRA, CDR2 YSYEKL. Deletions cut 3 bases from V and 2 bases from J, with 13 bases between. The CDR3 sequence: CASSQVVSFNTEAFF. Here the CDR3 DNA reads TGCGCCAGCAGCCAGGTTGTTAGTTTTAACACTGAAGCTTTCTTT.

The CDR3 reads CASSFDRGSYEQYF. CDR3 coding DNA: TGTGCCAGCAGCTTCGACAGGGGAAGCTACGAGCAGTACTTC. V and J are TRBV5-4 and TRBJ2-5; 8 bases are a match to TRBD1. The last part of the DNA fits TRBJ2-7 better; the J call may be wrong. CDR3 length equals 14 residues. From germline, CDR1 is SGHNT and CDR2 YYREEE (reference sequence).

The chain couples TRBV5-7 to TRBJ2-4; 12 nucleotides align to TRBD2. TRBV5-7 is given ORF status, its function remaining uncertain. This CDR3 is built from 18 residues. J was trimmed by 1 base and V by 3 bases; bases with no gene match: 8. As DNA, the CDR3 is TGTGCCAGCAGCTGGGCTAGCGGGGGGGCTTGGGCCAAAAACATTCAGTACTTC. Translation gives CASSWASGGAWAKNIQYF.

Remarks on this clone: One end of the junction is discordant with germline, which a read error may explain. This sequence joins TRBV5-8 and TRBJ2-5; D may correspond to TRBD1 or TRBD2 (5 bases each). The CDR3 consists of 15 residues. The germline gives CDR1 SGHTS, CDR2 YDEGEE. CDR3: CARSLPRGREETQYF. Written as DNA, the CDR3 is TGTGCCAGGAGCTTGCCCCGGGGACGAGAAGAGACCCAGTACTTC.

The gene calls are TRBV7-3 and TRBJ2-7, with D tentatively TRBD2 (5 bases). In germline, CDR1 is SGHTA, CDR2 FQGTGA. V was pared by 1 base and J by 7 bases, with 17 bases between. The CDR3 spans 15 residues. CDR3 sequence reads: CASSLNSSPSGEQYF. For the CDR3, the DNA is TGTGCCAGCAGCTTAAATAGTAGTCCGTCGGGAGAGCAGTACTTC. Variable domain in full (rest from reference TRBV7-3 and TRBJ2-7): GAGVSQTPSNKVTEKGKYVELRCDPISGHTALYWYRQSLGQGPEFLIYFQGTGAADDSGLPNDRFFAVRPEGSVSTLKIQRTERGDSAVYLCASSLNSSPSGEQYFGPGTRLTVT.

This chain uses TRBV5-6 with TRBJ2-1, with D hard to call. Germline loops: CDR1 SGHDT, CDR2 YYEEEE. V was shortened by 4 bases and J by 0 bases, with 20 bases between the two germline ends. There are 18 residues in the CDR3. The chain's CDR3 is CASSPSSPLASSYNEQFF. In nucleotides, the CDR3 is TGTGCCAGCAGCCCTTCCTCACCTCTCGCAAGCTCCTACAATGAGCAGTTCTTC.

V usage is TRBV9 and J usage is TRBJ2-3, with TRBD1 identical over 9 bases. Germline V gene sequence: CDR1 SGDLS, CDR2 YYNGEE. The length of the CDR3 is 17 residues. V shed 0 bases and J 3 bases; nucleotides not matched to a gene: 8. The CDR3 bases are TGTGCCAGCAGCGTAGGAACTAACAGGGGGCGGACAGATACGCAGTATTTT. Translation: CASSVGTNRGRTDTQYF.

V gene TRBV7-7 combines with J gene TRBJ1-1; D not resolved. V lost 4 bases and J 1 base, leaving 7 bases between the germline ends. The CDR3 covers 13 residues. Per germline, CDR1 SSHAT and CDR2 FNYEAQ (reference sequence). CDR3 in amino acids: CASSSRPNTEAFF. The CDR3 DNA reads as TGTGCCAGCAGCTCCAGACCGAACACTGAAGCTTTCTTT.

The chain employs TRBV5-4 and TRBJ2-4, with 7 bases identical to TRBD2. V dropped 4 bases and J dropped 7; count of bases not matched to a gene: 8. CDR1 and CDR2 from the germline V gene are SGHNT and YYREEE (reference sequence). The CDR3 totals 14 residues. This chain's CDR3 is CASSRRGGKNIQYF. In DNA, the CDR3 is TGTGCCAGCAGCCGGCGGGGAGGGAAGAACATTCAGTACTTC.

This sequence joins TRBV9 and TRBJ1-2, with 8 bases that match TRBD1. Germline lookup yields CDR1 SGDLS and CDR2 YYNGEE. This CDR3 comprises 13 residues. V lost 3 bases and J lost 8; bases outside the gene matches: 6. CDR3 sequence (DNA): TGTGCCAGCAGCGGAACAGGGGGAGGCGGCTACACCTTC. Translation gives CASSGTGGGGYTF.

The CDR3 loop reads CASSPSPLGRAAPLHF. Here the CDR3 DNA reads TGTGCCAGCAGTCCCTCCCCCCTAGGCAGGGCTGCACCCCTCCACTTT. The chain employs TRBV28 and TRBJ1-6; D might be TRBD1 (5 bases). CDR1 and CDR2 (germline): MDHEN, SYDVKM. The CDR3 sequence is 16 residues long. Trimming stripped 5 bases from V and 11 bases from J, with 22 bases between.

This chain joins TRBV6-1 and TRBJ2-1; TRBD1 matches at 8 bases. The germline gives CDR1 MNHNS, CDR2 SASEGT. The CDR3 is 15 residues long. V lost 2 bases to trimming and J lost 6 bases; unmatched junction nucleotides: 6. The DNA of the CDR3 is TGTGCCAGCAGTGAACATGCAGGGGGCCTCAATGAGCAGTTCTTC. It yields the protein CASSEHAGGLNEQFF.

The sample holds a few counts of this clone. The chain carries TRBV7-2 and TRBJ2-7; 7 bases match TRBD2. Per the germline V gene, CDR1 is SGHTA and CDR2 is FQGNSA. Trimming at V came to 3 bases and at J to 2 bases, leaving 7 bases not matched to a gene. The CDR3 consists of 15 residues. DNA for the CDR3: TGTGCCAGCAGCTTCGGCGGGGGACCAACCTACGAGCAGTACTTC. This codes for CASSFGGGPTYEQYF.

This chain links TRBV7-9 with TRBJ1-5; D is possibly TRBD1 (5 bases). Germline lookup yields CDR1 SEHNR and CDR2 FQNEAQ (reference sequence). There are 13 residues in the CDR3. Trimming stripped 5 bases from V and 0 bases from J, with 5 bases between. CDR3 sequence (DNA): TGTGCCAGCAGCCAGGGTAGCAATCAGCCCCAGCATTTT. Amino acid sequence: CASSQGSNQPQHF.

The V and J genes are TRBV2 and TRBJ1-2; no firm D call. The germline CDR1 and CDR2 sequences are SNHLY and FYNNEI. This CDR3 is 13 amino acids long. The V and J ends lost 2 bases and 0 bases respectively, with 4 bases between them. In nucleotides, the CDR3 is TGTGCCAGCAGTGAACACCCTAACTATGGCTACACCTTC. It yields the protein CASSEHPNYGYTF.